The 9 T cell receptor beta chains reported below all come from one sample, sequenced in a study of Ad26.COV2.S vaccination and SARS-CoV-2 variants. Treatment here: 15 to 20 received Ad26.COV2.S at low or high dose, single or two shots; roughly five received placebo; per-sample allocation not given. The samples date from day 63 after the first vaccine or placebo injection. TCRdb keeps only in-frame clones here, not all; method: immunoSEQ multiplex PCR. The sample holds about 350,000 clones; roughly 84% are singletons and the top ten take about 3.5%. Here the sequenced sample was peripheral blood, taken in a trial of Ad26.COV2.S vaccine versus placebo. These receptors all come from a person between 18 and 65 years old who received the Ad26.COV2.S COVID-19 vaccine or a placebo.

This clone was recorded only once. This chain links TRBV27 with TRBJ1-1; TRBD1 agrees at 7 bases. Trimming removed 8 bases from V and 4 bases from J; junction bases left unmatched: 10. Looked up from germline, CDR1 is MNHEY and CDR2 is SMNVEV (reference sequence). The CDR3 covers 14 residues. The CDR3 region has the DNA TGTGCCAGCGGTAGATACAGGGGTGGCACTGAAGCTTTCTTT. This codes for CASGRYRGGTEAFF.

This clone was found once. The CDR3 sequence is CASSYRGGVAGQVADTQYF. CDR3 in DNA: TGTGCCAGCAGTTACCGAGGGGGGGTAGCGGGCCAGGTCGCAGATACGCAGTATTTT. J is TRBJ2-3 and V is TRBV28; D may be TRBD2 (7 bases). Germline loops: CDR1 MDHEN, CDR2 SYDVKM. V was trimmed by 4 bases and J by 4 bases, leaving 27 bases between them. The CDR3 loop spans 19 amino acids.

The chain employs TRBV9 and TRBJ2-6; a weak D match, TRBD1 (5 bases). The CDR3 is 15 residues long. Germline assignment: CDR1 SGDLS and CDR2 YYNGEE. Trimming pared 3 bases from V and 0 bases from J, leaving 7 bases between. Written as DNA, the CDR3 is TGTGCCAGCAGCGGGACAATCTCTGGGGCCAACGTCCTGACTTTC. Its protein product is CASSGTISGANVLTF.

This clone was observed once. This CDR3 reads CASSLSGGGNTEAFF. The CDR3 DNA is TGTGCCAGCAGCTTATCTGGGGGTGGGAACACTGAAGCTTTCTTT. The chain employs TRBV13 and TRBJ1-1; a weak D match, TRBD1 (5 bases). The CDR3 sequence is 15 residues long. Germline CDR1 PRHDT, CDR2 FYEKMQ (reference sequence). V was trimmed by 2 bases and J by 1 base, leaving 11 bases between them.

The chain couples TRBV4-1 to TRBJ2-4, with 10 bases lining up with TRBD2. Germline lookup yields CDR1 MGHRA and CDR2 YSYEKL. V trimming: 0 bases; J trimming: 4 bases; junction bases outside the gene matches: 3. The CDR3 is made up of 16 amino acids. CDR3: CASSQDLTSGKNIQYF. DNA of the CDR3: TGCGCCAGCAGCCAAGATTTGACTAGCGGGAAAAACATTCAGTACTTC.

This clone was observed a single time. Relative to the germline gene, one junction end is altered; a read error may explain this. This chain connects TRBV7-7 to TRBJ2-7, with 7 bases lining up with TRBD1. Germline-derived CDR1 and CDR2 are SSHAT and FNYEAQ (reference sequence). This CDR3 is built from 13 residues. In DNA, the CDR3 is TGTGCTAGCAGCATACAGGGGTTAAGGGAGCAGTACTTC. Protein product: CASSIQGLREQYF.

The rearrangement joins TRBV7-2 to TRBJ2-7; unclear D gene. CDR3 length: 12 amino acids. V was clipped by 3 bases and J by 4 bases, with 7 bases between them. The germline V gene has CDR1 SGHTA and CDR2 FQGNSA. The CDR3 nucleotides are TGTGCCAGCAGCTTCGAGTGGTACGAGCAGTACTTC. This sequence encodes CASSFEWYEQYF.

CDR3 residues: CASSASGIETQYF. The CDR3 DNA sequence: TGTGCCAGCAGCGCTAGCGGGATTGAGACCCAGTACTTC. The chain employs TRBV7-9 and TRBJ2-5; 9 nucleotides match TRBD2. The germline gives CDR1 SEHNR, CDR2 FQNEAQ (reference sequence). The CDR3 has 13 residues. The V and J ends lost 5 bases and 5 bases, in that order; junction bases with no gene match: 3.

CDR3 sequence reads: CAWRRFPGNTIYF. In nucleotides, the CDR3 is TGTGCCTGGAGGCGCTTCCCTGGAAACACCATATATTTT. This chain links TRBV30 with TRBJ1-3; D unresolved. Trimming left V 3 bases short and J 2 bases short, with 8 bases between. Germline assignment: CDR1 GTSNPN and CDR2 SVGIG (reference sequence). The CDR3 has 13 residues.